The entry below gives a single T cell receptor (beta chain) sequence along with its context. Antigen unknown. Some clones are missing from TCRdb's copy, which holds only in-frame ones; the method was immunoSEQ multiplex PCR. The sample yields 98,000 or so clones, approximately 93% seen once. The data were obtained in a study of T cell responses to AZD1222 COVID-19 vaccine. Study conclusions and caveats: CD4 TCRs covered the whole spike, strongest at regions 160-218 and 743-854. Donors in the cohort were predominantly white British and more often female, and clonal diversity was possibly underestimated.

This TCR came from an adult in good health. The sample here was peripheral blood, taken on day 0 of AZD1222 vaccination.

CDR3 amino acids: CASSQSALPGELFF. CDR3 in DNA: TGTGCCAGCAGCCAAAGCGCCCTCCCCGGGGAGCTGTTTTTT. The V gene is TRBV3-1 (or the pseudogene TRBV3-2), the J gene TRBJ2-2; D is unclear. Per germline, CDR1 LGHDT and CDR2 YNNKEL (reference sequence). This CDR3 has 14 amino acids. The V and J ends lost 2 bases and 6 bases respectively, with 10 bases between them.